The clone carrying this TCR beta chain has just a few counts. Its antigen is as yet unknown. The sample belongs to a study of CD8 T cells in ankylosing spondylitis. The study, taken as a whole, reports: Some of the motif variants had earlier been found in reactive arthritis patients' fluid and blood.

MiXCR was run by TCRdb on the 5' RACE reads, yielding one entry per CDR3 protein. This table holds 100,000 or so distinct CDR3 sequences, more than 20% found once. The CDR3 loop spans 14 amino acids. The germline V gene has CDR1 SNHLY and CDR2 FYNNEI. V gave up 7 bases and J gave up 6 bases, with 16 bases separating them. The chain recombines TRBV2 with TRBJ1-5; TRBD1 might be the D (6 bases). The TCR sequence derives from a male donor with ankylosing spondylitis. Sequenced input: synovial fluid, either unsorted or a sorted T cell fraction (not recorded which). The CDR3 spells CASNGRGEVQPQHF. CDR3 bases: TGTGCCAGCAACGGGAGGGGGGAGGTTCAGCCCCAGCATTTT.